The rows below give T cell receptor beta chains drawn from one sample of a study of OX40 agonist ivuxolimab in advanced cancers. The protocol was immunoSEQ multiplex PCR, while the TCRdb copy is restricted to in-frame clones and leaves out a portion. The sample has about 65,000 clones, roughly 87% seen once; the top ten hold 1% to 1.2%. The sample consisted of CD4+ or CD8+ T cells sorted from blood, taken in a trial of the OX40 agonist ivuxolimab. These receptor sequences come from an adult with an advanced solid tumor such as melanoma, head and neck, liver or kidney cancer. The CDR3 runs from the conserved cysteine through the conserved F or W. The D gene is left open where the match is weak. Not every row has a clone size; where given, it reads once, few, many or a size class.

D gene	V gene	J gene	clone size	CDR3 DNA	CDR3 protein
.	TRBV6-5	TRBJ1-5	.	TGTGCCAGCAGTTACGATAGGGGTCAGCCCCAGCATTTT	CASSYDRGQPQHF
.	TRBV2	TRBJ2-3	.	TGTGCCACCTCGCTAGACAGGACTCTCACAGATACGCAGTATTTT	CATSLDRTLTDTQYF
.	TRBV2	TRBJ2-7	.	TGTGCCAGCAGGCGGAGGTGGGGCGAGCAGTACTTC	CASRRRWGEQYF
.	TRBV19	TRBJ1-3	.	TGTGCCAGTAGTCCTCGGAGCAGGGGAAACACCATATATTTT	CASSPRSRGNTIYF
TRBD2	TRBV5-6	TRBJ2-5	.	TGTGCCAGCAGCCCCAGGGGACTAGCGAGGGAGACCCAGTACTTC	CASSPRGLARETQYF
.	TRBV11-2	TRBJ1-1	.	TGTGCCAGCAGCTTAGCGCGGGGTTACACTGAAGCTTTCTTT	CASSLARGYTEAFF
.	TRBV7-9	TRBJ2-1	.	TGTGCCAGCATCAGCGGTTACAATGAGCAGTTCTTC	CASISGYNEQFF
.	TRBV28	TRBJ2-5	.	TGTGCCAGCAGTGGACTGGGGAGGTTGATTTCGGAGACCCAGTACTTC	CASSGLGRLISETQYF
TRBD1	TRBV30	TRBJ1-6	.	TGTGCCTGGACCCTAGACAGGGGGCTTTCACCCCTCCACTTT	CAWTLDRGLSPLHF
.	TRBV5-6	TRBJ2-5	.	TGTGCCAGCAGCTTGAGGGGGACACCAAGTCAAGAGACCCAGTACTTC	CASSLRGTPSQETQYF
.	TRBV2	TRBJ2-5	.	TGTGCCAGCAGGCCTGGTACTAGCAAGGAGACCCAGTACTTC	CASRPGTSKETQYF
.	TRBV5-1	TRBJ2-2	.	TGCGCCAGCAGCTTGGTTACGATTCGTCCAGGCCGGGAACCCGGGGAGCTGTTTTTT	CASSLVTIRPGREPGELFF
.	TRBV2	TRBJ1-2	.	TGTGCCAGCAGTCGACTGTTTAACTATGGCTACACCTTC	CASSRLFNYGYTF
.	TRBV27	TRBJ2-7	.	TGTGCCACCTTTTCCGGGCGATACGAGCAGTACTTC	CATFSGRYEQYF
.	TRBV5-1	TRBJ2-1	.	TGCGCCAGCAGCTACGGAGATCTCCAGGTTGGGAATGAGCAGTTCTTC	CASSYGDLQVGNEQFF
.	TRBV18	TRBJ1-2	.	TGTGCCAGCTCAACGGGACGACAGCAGTCTATGGGCTACACCTTC	CASSTGRQQSMGYTF
.	TRBV4-2	TRBJ2-2	.	TGTGCCAGCAGCCAAGATCAGGGGGGCGGGGAGCTGTTTTTT	CASSQDQGGGELFF
TRBD1	TRBV5-5	TRBJ2-5	.	TGTGCCAGCAGCTTGGGGGACAGGGGGCCAGAGACCCAGTACTTC	CASSLGDRGPETQYF
.	TRBV19	TRBJ2-7	.	TGTGCCAGTAGTATAGCGTCAGGGGACGAGCAGTACTTC	CASSIASGDEQYF
TRBD1	TRBV5-5	TRBJ1-6	.	TGTGCCAGCAGCTTGGAAGGGGGCAAGGATTCACCCCTCCACTTT	CASSLEGGKDSPLHF
.	TRBV7-9	TRBJ1-1	.	TGTGCCAGCGGAGCTTTTGGGGGTAGAGCTGAAGCTTTCTTT	CASGAFGGRAEAFF
.	TRBV7-2	TRBJ1-3	once	TGTGCCAGCAGCTTAGGTTATGGAAACACCATATATTTT	CASSLGYGNTIYF
.	TRBV15	TRBJ2-7	.	TGTGCCACCAGCAGAGAGATGGAGTACGAGCAGTACTTC	CATSREMEYEQYF
TRBD2	TRBV10-1	TRBJ2-3	.	TGCGCCAGCAGTGACCCCACTAGCGGGGGGGCGGACACAGATACGCAGTATTTT	CASSDPTSGGADTDTQYF
.	TRBV20-1	TRBJ1-1	.	TGCAGTGCTAGTGGAGGGGAAGGGGCTTTCTTT	CSASGGEGAFF
.	TRBV6-5	TRBJ2-7	.	TGTGCCAGCAGTAGCCGGGACTTCCCCTACGAGCAGTACTTC	CASSSRDFPYEQYF
TRBD1	TRBV12-5	TRBJ1-4	.	TGTGCTAGTGGCAAAGATAAGTGGTTGGACAGGGGAGGCCTGTGGGAGGAAAAACTGTTTTTT	CASGKDKWLDRGGLWEEKLFF
.	TRBV11-2	TRBJ1-1	.	TGTGCCAGCAGCTCAAAAGGCCGGGGCTTGGCTGAAGCTTTCTTT	CASSSKGRGLAEAFF
TRBD1	TRBV5-4	TRBJ2-2	.	TGTGCCAGCAGCTTGGGGACAGGGAACACCGGGGAGCTGTTTTTT	CASSLGTGNTGELFF
.	TRBV7-8	TRBJ2-3	.	TGTGCCAGCAGTTTCGGACAGAAAACAGATACGCAGTATTTT	CASSFGQKTDTQYF
TRBD2	TRBV5-4	TRBJ2-7	.	TGTGCCAGCAGCTTGGTCGGACTAGCGGGGATTGTCTACGAGCAGTACTTC	CASSLVGLAGIVYEQYF
.	TRBV6-1	TRBJ1-4	.	TGTGCCGTAGGAAAGGCAACTAATGAAAAACTGTTTTTT	CAVGKATNEKLFF
.	TRBV14	TRBJ2-5	.	TGTGCCAGCAGCCAAGAGGTTGGCAGCCTCCAAGAGACCCAGTACTTC	CASSQEVGSLQETQYF
.	TRBV19	TRBJ1-2	few	TGTGCTACGGGCCGCGGAGTTAACTATGGCTACACCTTC	CATGRGVNYGYTF
TRBD1	TRBV2	TRBJ2-6	.	TGTGCCAGCAGTGATCGCAGGTATGGGACAGGGGGCCGTGGGGCCAACGTCCTGACTTTC	CASSDRRYGTGGRGANVLTF
TRBD1	TRBV6-1	TRBJ2-7	.	TGTGCCAGCAGACAGGACAGGGTAGGCGAGCAGTACTTC	CASRQDRVGEQYF
.	TRBV15	TRBJ1-4	.	TGTGCCACCAGCTCCCACCGGGACAATAATGAAAAACTGTTTTTT	CATSSHRDNNEKLFF
.	TRBV29-1	TRBJ1-2	.	TGCAGCGTTGCCCTTAGCGGGGGTAACTATGGCTACACCTTC	CSVALSGGNYGYTF
TRBD1	TRBV6-5	TRBJ2-7	once	TGTGCCAGCAGTTCGCAGGACAGGGGGTTTGGCGAGCAGTACTTC	CASSSQDRGFGEQYF
TRBD2	TRBV5-4	TRBJ2-2	.	TGTGCCAGCAGCCTAGGACTAGCGGGGACTACCGGGGAGCTGTTTTTT	CASSLGLAGTTGELFF
.	TRBV2	TRBJ1-4	once	TGTGCCAGCTTAGGGAGGCAGAATGAAAAACTGTTTTTT	CASLGRQNEKLFF
TRBD2	TRBV29-1	TRBJ2-1	.	TGCAGCGTGGCCCAATCCGCAGCGGGGGACAATGAGCAGTTCTTC	CSVAQSAAGDNEQFF
.	TRBV11-1	TRBJ2-7	.	TGTGCCAGCAGGTCCCTTGGACAGAGCTCCTACGAGCAGTACTTC	CASRSLGQSSYEQYF
.	TRBV7-6	TRBJ1-3	.	TGTGCCAGCAGCTTAGGAGGGGGAAACACCATATATTTT	CASSLGGGNTIYF
.	TRBV5-5	TRBJ2-5	.	TGTGCCAGCAGCCTGAGCGGGGAGACCCAGTACTTC	CASSLSGETQYF
TRBD1	TRBV10-3	TRBJ1-1	.	TGTGCCATCAGTGAGGACAGGGGTGGGACTGAAGCTTTCTTT	CAISEDRGGTEAFF
.	TRBV20-1	TRBJ1-2	.	TGCAGTGCCTACTTGGGAGATGGCTACACCTTC	CSAYLGDGYTF
.	TRBV30	TRBJ1-1	.	TGTGCCTGGAGGGCTCAGCTAAACACTGAAGCTTTCTTT	CAWRAQLNTEAFF
.	TRBV7-9	TRBJ2-3	.	TGTGCCAGCAGCTTAGGGAGGGCGCTAAAGGGAGATACGCAGTATTTT	CASSLGRALKGDTQYF
.	TRBV5-1	TRBJ2-5	.	TGCGCCAGCAGCGCGGGACGGGGTACGCAAGAGACCCAGTACTTC	CASSAGRGTQETQYF
TRBD2	TRBV5-1	TRBJ2-7	.	TGCGCCAGCAGCCACCGGGACTACGGCGAGCAGTACTTC	CASSHRDYGEQYF
.	TRBV5-1	TRBJ1-1	.	TGCGCCAGCAGCTTCGTACAGGGGAACACTGAAGCTTTCTTT	CASSFVQGNTEAFF
TRBD1	TRBV30	TRBJ2-3	.	TGTGCCTGGAGTGAACCGGGACAGGGAGGAGCAGATACGCAGTATTTT	CAWSEPGQGGADTQYF
TRBD1	TRBV6-5	TRBJ1-1	.	TGTGCCAGCAGTTACGACAGGGCGAACACTGAAGCTTTCTTT	CASSYDRANTEAFF
.	TRBV5-4	TRBJ1-2	.	TGTGCCAGCAGCAAGGGACTTCAGGTCTACACCTTC	CASSKGLQVYTF